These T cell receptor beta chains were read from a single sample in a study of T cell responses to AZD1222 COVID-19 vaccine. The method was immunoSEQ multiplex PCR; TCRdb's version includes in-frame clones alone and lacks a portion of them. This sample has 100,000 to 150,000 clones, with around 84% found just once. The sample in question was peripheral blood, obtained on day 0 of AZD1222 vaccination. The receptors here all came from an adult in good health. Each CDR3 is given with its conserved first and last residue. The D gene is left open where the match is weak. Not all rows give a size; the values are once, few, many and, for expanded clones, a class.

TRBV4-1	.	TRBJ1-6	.	TGCGCCAGCAGCCCGATATTTGTGGGGACCAATTCACCCCTCCACTTT	CASSPIFVGTNSPLHF
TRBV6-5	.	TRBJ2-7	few	TGTGCCAGCAGTCCTAGACGGTACTCCTACGAGCAGTACTTC	CASSPRRYSYEQYF
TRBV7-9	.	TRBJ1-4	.	TGTGCCAGCAGCTTAGTAGGAAGGGCTGATGAAAAACTGTTTTTT	CASSLVGRADEKLFF
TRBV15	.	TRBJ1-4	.	TGTGCCACCAGCAGTGATACAGGGTATGAAAAACTGTTTTTT	CATSSDTGYEKLFF
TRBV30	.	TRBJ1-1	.	TGTGCCTGGAGTGTTCGGGAGGGCACTGAAGCTTTCTTT	CAWSVREGTEAFF
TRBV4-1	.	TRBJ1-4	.	TGCGCCAGCAGCCAAGAAGGTTGGCTATCTGTCAAACTGTTTTTT	CASSQEGWLSVKLFF
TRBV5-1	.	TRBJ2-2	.	TGCGCCAGCAGCTGGGACTTCACCGGGGAGCTGTTTTTT	CASSWDFTGELFF
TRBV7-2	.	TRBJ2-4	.	TGTGCCAGCAGCCAAGGACAACTAGCCAAAAACATTCAGTACTTC	CASSQGQLAKNIQYF
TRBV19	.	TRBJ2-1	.	TGTGCCAGTAGTATGTTTGACACCTACAATGAGCAGTTCTTC	CASSMFDTYNEQFF
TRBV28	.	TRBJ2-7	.	TGTGCCAGCAGTTCCCGGACAGAAGGCTACGAGCAGTACTTC	CASSSRTEGYEQYF
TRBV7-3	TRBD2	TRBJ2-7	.	TGTGCCAGCAGCTTAACGATCGGGGGGAAATCCGTAGGATGCTACGAGCAGTACTTC	CASSLTIGGKSVGCYEQYF
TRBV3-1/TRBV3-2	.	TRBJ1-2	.	TGTGCCAGCAGCCAAGGAGACGGTACTAACTATGGCTACACCTTC	CASSQGDGTNYGYTF
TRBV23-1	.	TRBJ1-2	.	TGCGCCAGCAGTCAATCGCGGGAAACCCATAACTATGGCTACACCTTC	CASSQSRETHNYGYTF
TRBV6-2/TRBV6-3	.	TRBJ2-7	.	TGTGCCAGCAGTCGGGACTACGAGCAGTACTTC	CASSRDYEQYF
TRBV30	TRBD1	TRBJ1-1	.	TGTGCCTGGAGCCGGGACAGCTTCACTACTAACACTGAAGCTTTCTTT	CAWSRDSFTTNTEAFF
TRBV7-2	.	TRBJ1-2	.	TGTGCCAGCACCGCCCGGGGGTGGAATGGCTACACCTTC	CASTARGWNGYTF
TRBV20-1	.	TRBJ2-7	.	TGCAGTGCTAGTCCGGCAGGGCTCAACTACGAGCAGTACTTC	CSASPAGLNYEQYF
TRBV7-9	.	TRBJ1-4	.	TGTGCCAGCAGCTCCCACCGGGTTGAAAAACTGTTTTTT	CASSSHRVEKLFF
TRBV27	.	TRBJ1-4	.	TGTGCCAGCAGTTCCCGCCCCGGGGGGGGTGAAAAACTGTTTTTT	CASSSRPGGGEKLFF
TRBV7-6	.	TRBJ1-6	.	TGTGCCAGCAGCTTAGGTGGTCTTGGTGGGGATTCACCCCTCCACTTT	CASSLGGLGGDSPLHF
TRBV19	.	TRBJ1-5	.	TGTGCCAGTACGCGTCAGGGACTAATATTCGGCAATCAGCCCCAGCATTTT	CASTRQGLIFGNQPQHF
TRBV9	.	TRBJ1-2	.	TGTGCCAGCAGCGATCGGTATTATGGCTACACCTTC	CASSDRYYGYTF
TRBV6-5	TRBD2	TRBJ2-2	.	TGTGCCAGCAAGGGAGCGGGGGGTAGCACCGGGGAGCTGTTTTTT	CASKGAGGSTGELFF
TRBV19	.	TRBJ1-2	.	TGTGCCAGTAGTTCGGGGGGGCATGTTTCTGGCTACACCTTC	CASSSGGHVSGYTF
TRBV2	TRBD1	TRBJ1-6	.	TGTGCCAGCAGTGAGGACAGGGTCTATTCACCCCTCCACTTT	CASSEDRVYSPLHF
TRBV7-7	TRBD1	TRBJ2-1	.	TGTGCTAGCAGCTTTGGGGCAGGGGGCATGGATGAGCAGTTCTTC	CASSFGAGGMDEQFF
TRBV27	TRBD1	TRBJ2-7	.	TGTGCCAGCAGTCCACCCGGGACAGGGCGCTACGAGCAGTACTTC	CASSPPGTGRYEQYF
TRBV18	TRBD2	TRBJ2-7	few	TGTGCCAGCTCACCAAGTGCTAGCGGGGGGGCAGGAGAGCAGTACTTC	CASSPSASGGAGEQYF
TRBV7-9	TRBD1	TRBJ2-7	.	TGTGCCAGCAGTCACCCGGGACAGGGGGCCTACGAGCAGTACTTC	CASSHPGQGAYEQYF
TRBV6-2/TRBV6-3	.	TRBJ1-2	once	TGTGCCAGCAGTGCCACATTTAGGAATGGCTACACCTTC	CASSATFRNGYTF
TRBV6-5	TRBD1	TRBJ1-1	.	TGTGCCACCATTCCAGGGGGATGGGGCACTGAAGCTTTCTTT	CATIPGGWGTEAFF
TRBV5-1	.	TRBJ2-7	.	TGCGCCAGCAGCTTGAGTGGCAGTCCCTCGGGTGAGCAGTACTTC	CASSLSGSPSGEQYF
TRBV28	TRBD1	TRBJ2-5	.	TGTGCCACCTCCCCCGGGGACAGCCAAGAGACCCAGTACTTC	CATSPGDSQETQYF